The 32 T cell receptor beta chains listed next were all sequenced from one sample in a study of radiation and T cells in renal cell carcinoma (dated by TCRdb to between 2020 and 2021). According to the study, the label for this sample's time point signals: tumor resected at nephrectomy. What this sample's treatment or condition label stands for: 15 Gy SBRT to primary tumor, nephrectomy 4 weeks later. Library preparation employed the immunoSEQ multiplex PCR assay. The clones in this table, taken by TCRdb from immuneACCESS, are in-frame only. Not every clone is retained; where verified, under half of the shortfall comes from an unresolved V gene, and the cause of the rest is unknown. The table for this sample lists about 24,000 clones; 40% to 55% of them were counted only once. In total, the top ten clones hold roughly 16% of the sample. The sample here was tumor tissue, taken from a patient whose treatment included radiotherapy and nephrectomy. All receptors derive from a woman between 50 and 59 years old with renal cell carcinoma.

This chain uses TRBV9 with TRBJ1-2; 9 positions match TRBD1. The V and J ends lost 3 bases and 8 bases, in that order; junction bases with no gene match: 8. The CDR3 sequence is 14 residues long. From germline, CDR1 is SGDLS and CDR2 YYNGEE. The CDR3 DNA reads as TGTGCCAGCAGCGGAACCGGGACAGGGTACGGCTACACCTTC. It yields the protein CASSGTGTGYGYTF.

The chain joins TRBV4-1 to TRBJ1-2; no clear D gene. Deletions cut 1 base from V and 4 bases from J, with 16 bases between. CDR1 is MGHRA, CDR2 YSYEKL, per germline. The CDR3 has 16 residues. The CDR3 here is CASSQGEGSRGYGYTF. CDR3 nucleotides: TGCGCCAGCAGCCAAGGAGAAGGGAGCCGTGGCTATGGCTACACCTTC.

The genes are TRBV6-6 and TRBJ1-4; a weak D match, TRBD1 (6 bases). V was pared by 6 bases and J by 5 bases, with 19 bases between. This CDR3 contains 16 residues. Germline values: CDR1 MNHNY, CDR2 SVGAGI (reference sequence). The CDR3 sequence is CASSHGQGRGNEKLFF. CDR3 DNA: TGTGCCAGCAGCCACGGCCAGGGGAGGGGGAATGAAAAACTGTTTTTT.

The V and J genes are TRBV7-9 and TRBJ1-1; D might be TRBD1 (6 bases). The V gene lost 8 bases and the J gene lost 5 bases, with 18 bases spanning the gap. Germline assignment: CDR1 SEHNR and CDR2 FQNEAQ (reference sequence). CDR3 length equals 14 residues. Here the CDR3 DNA reads TGTGCCAGCCAAAGGCGGCAGGGGAGGACTGAAGCTTTCTTT. Amino acids: CASQRRQGRTEAFF.

This clone has only a few counts. The chain employs TRBV9 and TRBJ1-1; no reliable D call. Trimming stripped 0 bases from V and 4 bases from J, with 7 bases between. The length of the CDR3 is 13 residues. Germline lookup yields CDR1 SGDLS and CDR2 YYNGEE. CDR3 DNA: TGTGCCAGCAGCGTAGGCAGTTTCACTGAAGCTTTCTTT. Protein sequence: CASSVGSFTEAFF.

This clone was recorded a few times. The genes are TRBV7-9 and TRBJ1-1, with 11 bases lining up with TRBD1. The ends lost 3 bases at V and 2 bases at J; junction bases unmatched: 5. The CDR3 runs 16 residues. Germline CDR1 is SEHNR and CDR2 is FQNEAQ (reference sequence). DNA of the CDR3: TGTGCCAGCAGCTTGTTCGGGACAGGGGGAAACACTGAAGCTTTCTTT. Translation: CASSLFGTGGNTEAFF.

This clone appeared many times. The rearrangement uses TRBV7-9 and TRBJ2-7; a possible D gene is TRBD2 (5 bases). V lost 5 bases to trimming and J lost 0 bases, with 14 bases between them. Looked up from germline, CDR1 is SEHNR and CDR2 is FQNEAQ (reference sequence). The CDR3 length is 15 residues. The CDR3 DNA reads TGTGCCAGCAGCCAGGACCGGGGAATCTCCTACGAGCAGTACTTC. Residues: CASSQDRGISYEQYF.

A few counts support this clone. This sequence joins TRBV5-1 and TRBJ1-2; no clear D gene. V dropped 3 bases and J dropped 4 bases, with 19 bases sitting between them. The CDR3 runs to 16 residues. Germline values: CDR1 SGHRS, CDR2 YFSETQ. DNA of the CDR3: TGCGCCAGCAGCTCACGGGCCCCTAATGGGAGCTATGGCTACACCTTC. This codes for CASSSRAPNGSYGYTF.

V gene TRBV2 combines with J gene TRBJ1-1, with 11 bases lining up with TRBD1. Germline CDR1 and CDR2: SNHLY and FYNNEI. The CDR3 length is 14 residues. Trimming at V came to 6 bases and at J to 5 bases, leaving 5 bases not matched to a gene. The CDR3 DNA is TGTGCCAGCAGCGGACAGGGGGCTGGGACTGAAGCTTTCTTT. This encodes CASSGQGAGTEAFF.

This chain links TRBV7-3 with TRBJ2-7; 7 nucleotides align to TRBD1. Losses at the gene ends were 2 bases for V and 3 bases for J; bases not matched to a gene: 7. In germline, CDR1 is SGHTA, CDR2 FQGTGA. CDR3 size: 15 residues. This CDR3 reads CASSLSGQSNYEQYF. The CDR3 DNA is TGTGCCAGCAGCTTATCGGGACAGTCAAACTACGAGCAGTACTTC.

V usage is TRBV6-1 and J usage is TRBJ1-5, with 8 bases identical to TRBD1. The CDR3 has 17 amino acids. Per germline, CDR1 MNHNS and CDR2 SASEGT. Losses at the gene ends were 4 bases for V and 4 bases for J; bases not matched to a gene: 12. The CDR3 loop reads CASSGKTGDFGNQPQHF. For the CDR3, the DNA is TGTGCCAGCAGTGGAAAGACAGGGGATTTCGGGAATCAGCCCCAGCATTTT.

The chain couples TRBV6-6 to TRBJ2-1, with D maybe TRBD2 (6 bases). Germline V CDR1 and CDR2: MNHNY, SVGAGI (reference sequence). This CDR3 is 15 amino acids long. V lost 5 bases to trimming and J lost 4 bases, with 15 bases between them. The CDR3 is CASSHRDGRYNEQFF. The DNA of the CDR3 is TGTGCCAGCAGTCACCGGGACGGGAGATACAATGAGCAGTTCTTC.

V and J are TRBV9 and TRBJ1-1, with D hard to call. Germline V gene data show CDR1 as SGDLS and CDR2 as YYNGEE. V lost 0 bases and J lost 0, with 12 bases in between. This CDR3 contains 16 residues. The CDR3 loop reads CASSVVGSSMNTEAFF. The CDR3 DNA follows: TGTGCCAGCAGCGTAGTGGGGAGTTCCATGAACACTGAAGCTTTCTTT.

The gene calls are TRBV6-5 and TRBJ2-2, with D possibly matching TRBD2 (5 bases). There are 16 residues in the CDR3. From germline, CDR1 is MNHEY and CDR2 SVGAGI. Trimming cost V 0 bases and J 3 bases, with 11 bases left between them. The CDR3 is CASSYSDSRYTGELFF. CDR3 coding DNA: TGTGCCAGCAGTTACTCGGACTCCCGATACACCGGGGAGCTGTTTTTT.

This chain uses TRBV5-5 with TRBJ1-4; TRBD1 might be the D (6 bases). V was trimmed by 0 bases and J by 6 bases, leaving 9 bases between them. This CDR3 has 14 amino acids. CDR1 is SGHKS and CDR2 is YYEKEE in the germline V gene (reference sequence). This CDR3 is CASSLEGGDEKLFF. CDR3 bases: TGTGCCAGCAGCTTGGAGGGGGGAGATGAAAAACTGTTTTTT.

This chain uses TRBV19 with TRBJ1-2; D not resolved. With 1 base removed from V and 4 bases from J, the gap between germline ends came to 16 bases. Germline assignment: CDR1 LNHDA and CDR2 SQIVND (reference sequence). The length of the CDR3 is 16 residues. CDR3: CASSIGGLTTIYGYTF. In DNA, the CDR3 is TGTGCCAGTAGTATAGGAGGCCTGACCACTATCTATGGCTACACCTTC.

This clone was recorded a few times. Other DNA sequences in this specimen translate into the identical CDR3. The chain links TRBV6-5 to TRBJ1-1, with D unresolved. Per the germline V gene, CDR1 is MNHEY and CDR2 is SVGAGI. This CDR3 spans 13 amino acids. Trimming cost V 0 bases and J 0 bases, with 2 bases left between them. The CDR3 loop is CASSYSVNTEAFF. DNA for the CDR3: TGTGCCAGCAGTTACTCGGTGAACACTGAAGCTTTCTTT.

Notes on this clone: At one end the junction does not follow the germline gene, possibly because of a read error. J is TRBJ1-2 and V is TRBV15; TRBD1 aligns across 9 bases. The CDR3 is 14 amino acids. The germline V gene encodes CDR1 LNHNV and CDR2 YYDKDF (reference sequence). In DNA, the CDR3 is TGTGCCACAAGCAACCTGGGACAGGGCTATGGCTACACCTTC. This translates into CATSNLGQGYGYTF.

V and J are TRBV7-3 and TRBJ1-2, with a tentative D call TRBD1 (5 bases). Trimming pared 6 bases from V and 6 bases from J, leaving 17 bases between. Germline V gene sequence: CDR1 SGHTA, CDR2 FQGTGA. The CDR3 has 14 residues. Here the CDR3 reads CASSLDLQGNGYTF. The CDR3 region has the DNA TGTGCCAGCAGTCTCGACCTCCAGGGAAATGGCTACACCTTC.

The J gene is TRBJ1-1, the V gene TRBV7-9; D is ambiguous. Germline V lookup: CDR1 SEHNR, CDR2 FQNEAQ (reference sequence). V was cut by 5 bases and J by 3 bases, with 10 bases left in between. CDR3 size: 13 residues. The CDR3 coding sequence is TGTGCCAGCAGCGGGGTGTACGACACTGAAGCTTTCTTT. It codes for CASSGVYDTEAFF.

The V gene is TRBV2, the J gene TRBJ2-4; D unclear. The germline CDR1 and CDR2 sequences are SNHLY and FYNNEI. The CDR3 extends over 12 amino acids. V gave up 10 bases and J gave up 4 bases, with 11 bases separating them. The chain's CDR3 is CAITKQKNIQYF. The CDR3 region has the DNA TGTGCCATCACAAAGCAGAAAAACATTCAGTACTTC.

The chain is built from TRBV5-6 and TRBJ1-4; D is unresolved. CDR1 is SGHDT and CDR2 is YYEEEE in the germline V gene. V was trimmed by 3 bases and J by 6 bases, leaving 21 bases between them. CDR3 size: 17 residues. This CDR3 is CASSSSYDAPRYEKLFF. The CDR3 coding sequence is TGTGCCAGCAGCTCCAGCTACGACGCCCCGAGGTATGAAAAACTGTTTTTT.

This clone was seen only a few times. The CDR3 here is CASSPWTVYGYTF. In nucleotides, the CDR3 is TGTGCCAGCAGCCCCTGGACAGTCTATGGCTACACCTTC. The chain uses TRBV5-8 and TRBJ1-2; a weak D match, TRBD1 (6 bases). Trimming took 4 bases from V and 4 from J, leaving 11 bases between them. The CDR3 loop spans 13 amino acids. Germline V lookup: CDR1 SGHTS, CDR2 YDEGEE.

This clone has more than one count but fewer than ten. The genes are TRBV9 and TRBJ1-2; 9 bases align to TRBD1. In germline, CDR1 is SGDLS, CDR2 YYNGEE. The V segment lost 3 bases and the J segment 8 bases; nucleotides outside the gene matches: 11. The CDR3 sequence is 15 residues long. DNA for the CDR3: TGTGCCAGCAGCGCCGGGACAGGGCCAGGGAAGGGCTACACCTTC. Translating it yields CASSAGTGPGKGYTF.

In its sample, this clone was seen many times. As DNA, the CDR3 is TGTGCCAGCTCACCCCGGGACGGGGGCAATCAGCCCCAGCATTTT. Its translation is CASSPRDGGNQPQHF. The chain combines TRBV18 with TRBJ1-5; possibly TRBD1 for D (5 bases). The CDR3 runs 15 residues. The ends were cut back, 3 bases at V and 2 bases at J, with 11 bases in the middle. CDR1 and CDR2 from the germline V gene are KGHSH and LQKENI. Complete variable domain (other parts from reference TRBV18 and TRBJ1-5): NAGVMQNPRHLVRRRGQEARLRCSPMKGHSHVYWYRQLPEEGLKFMVYLQKENIIDESGMPKERFSAEFPKEGPSILRIQQVVRGDSAAYFCASSPRDGGNQPQHFGDGTRLSIL.

On this clone: Additional DNA sequences in this sample encode the identical CDR3. The rearrangement joins TRBV18 to TRBJ1-6; D is unclear. The germline CDR1 and CDR2 sequences are KGHSH and LQKENI. V was clipped by 1 base and J by 0 bases, with 7 bases between them. The CDR3 has 16 residues. CDR3 nucleotides: TGTGCCAGCTCACCACGATCGAGCTCCTATAATTCACCCCTCCACTTT. This gives the protein CASSPRSSSYNSPLHF.

This chain connects TRBV19 to TRBJ1-6; 9 bases are shared with TRBD1. This CDR3 is built from 16 residues. Looked up from germline, CDR1 is LNHDA and CDR2 is SQIVND (reference sequence). V lost 10 bases and J lost 3; bases outside the gene matches: 10. In nucleotides, the CDR3 is TGTGCCACGTCCTCACAGGGGGCTAACTATAATTCACCCCTCCACTTT. Protein product: CATSSQGANYNSPLHF.

The chain is built from TRBV12-5 and TRBJ2-7; D not certain. The germline V gene encodes CDR1 LGHNT and CDR2 FRNRAP. V lost 1 base and J 4 bases, leaving 5 bases between the germline ends. This CDR3 contains 12 residues. DNA for the CDR3: TGTGCTAGTGGTTTGGAATGGTACGAGCAGTACTTC. Its protein is CASGLEWYEQYF. Combining the CDR3 with reference TRBV12-5 and TRBJ2-7 gives the whole variable domain DARVTQTPRHKVTEMGQEVTMRCQPILGHNTVFWYRQTMMQGLELLAYFRNRAPLDDSGMPKDRFSAEMPDATLATLKIQPSEPRDSAVYFCASGLEWYEQYFGPGTRLTVT.

This rearrangement joins TRBV7-2 to TRBJ1-2, with D maybe TRBD1 (5 bases). This CDR3 is 16 amino acids long. Germline V CDR1 and CDR2: SGHTA, FQGNSA. Trimming removed 5 bases at V and 4 bases at J, with 20 bases between. In nucleotides, the CDR3 is TGTGCCAGCAGCGCAAATGCTCCGACGGGACCCTATGGCTACACCTTC. Its protein is CASSANAPTGPYGYTF.

J is TRBJ1-1 and V is TRBV29-1; a possible D gene is TRBD1 (5 bases). Trimming cost V 2 bases and J 2 bases, with 9 bases left between them. The CDR3 totals 13 residues. The germline gives CDR1 SQVTM, CDR2 ANQGSEA. The CDR3 spells CSVEMGVNTEAFF. The CDR3 DNA reads as TGCAGCGTTGAAATGGGGGTCAACACTGAAGCTTTCTTT.

J is TRBJ1-1 and V is TRBV5-1; D gene ambiguous. The V end lost 1 base, the J end lost 5 bases, and 15 bases lay between the germline ends. Germline CDR1 and CDR2: SGHRS and YFSETQ. This CDR3 contains 15 residues. CDR3 residues: CASSLYIGGGTEAFF. In DNA, the CDR3 is TGCGCCAGCAGCTTGTATATCGGAGGAGGTACTGAAGCTTTCTTT.

The rearrangement joins TRBV9 to TRBJ2-3; D is possibly TRBD2 (6 bases). This CDR3 is 14 amino acids long. V lost 2 bases and J lost 6, with 13 bases in between. CDR1 and CDR2 (germline): SGDLS, YYNGEE. For the CDR3, the DNA is TGTGCCAGCAGCGTGGAGGGGTCCATGGATACGCAGTATTTT. Translated, it gives CASSVEGSMDTQYF.